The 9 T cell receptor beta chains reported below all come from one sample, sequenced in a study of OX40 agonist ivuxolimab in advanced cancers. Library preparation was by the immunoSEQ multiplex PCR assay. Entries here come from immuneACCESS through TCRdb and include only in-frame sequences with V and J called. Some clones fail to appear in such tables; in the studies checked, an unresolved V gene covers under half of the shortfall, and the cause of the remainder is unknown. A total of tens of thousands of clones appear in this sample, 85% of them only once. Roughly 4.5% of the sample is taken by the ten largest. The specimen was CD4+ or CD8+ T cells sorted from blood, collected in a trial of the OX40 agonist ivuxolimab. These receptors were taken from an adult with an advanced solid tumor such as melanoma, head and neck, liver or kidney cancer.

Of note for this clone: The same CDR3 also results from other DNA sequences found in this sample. CDR3 in amino acids: CASRRGTGAQETQYF. The DNA of the CDR3 is TGTGCCAGTCGCAGAGGGACAGGGGCTCAGGAGACCCAGTACTTC. V gene TRBV19 combines with J gene TRBJ2-5, with 10 nucleotides matching TRBD1. V shed 8 bases, J shed 5 bases, and the junction held 11 bases outside the gene matches. This CDR3 contains 15 residues. The germline CDR1 and CDR2 sequences are LNHDA and SQIVND (reference sequence).

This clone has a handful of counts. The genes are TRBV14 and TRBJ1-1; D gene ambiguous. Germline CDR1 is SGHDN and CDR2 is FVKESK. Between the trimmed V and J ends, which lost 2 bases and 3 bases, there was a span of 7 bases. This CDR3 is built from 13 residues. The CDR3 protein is CASSQSWDTEAFF. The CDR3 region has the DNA TGTGCCAGCAGCCAATCGTGGGACACTGAAGCTTTCTTT. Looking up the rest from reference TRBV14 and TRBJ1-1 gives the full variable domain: EAGVTQFPSHSVIEKGQTVTLRCDPISGHDNLYWYRRVMGKEIKFLLHFVKESKQDESGMPNNRFLAERTGGTYSTLKVQPAELEDSGVYFCASSQSWDTEAFFGQGTRLTVV.

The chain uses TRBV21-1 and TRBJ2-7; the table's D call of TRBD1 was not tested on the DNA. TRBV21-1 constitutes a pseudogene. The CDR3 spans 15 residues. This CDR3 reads CASSKDGPPPFEQYF. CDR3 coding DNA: TGTGCCAGCAGCAAAGATGGGCCCCCACCTTTCGAGCAGTACTTC.

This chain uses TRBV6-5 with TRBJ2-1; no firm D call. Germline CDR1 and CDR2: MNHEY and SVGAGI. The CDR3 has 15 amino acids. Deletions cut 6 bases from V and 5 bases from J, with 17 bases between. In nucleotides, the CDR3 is TGTGCCAGCAGCAAAGTCGGCCGGAGCGACAATGAGCAGTTCTTC. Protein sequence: CASSKVGRSDNEQFF.

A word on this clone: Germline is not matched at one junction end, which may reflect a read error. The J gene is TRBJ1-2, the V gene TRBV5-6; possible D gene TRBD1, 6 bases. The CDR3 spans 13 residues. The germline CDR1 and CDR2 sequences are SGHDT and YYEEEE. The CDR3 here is CASNLDRYYGYTF. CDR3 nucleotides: TGTGCCAGCAACTTGGACAGATACTATGGCTACACCTTC.

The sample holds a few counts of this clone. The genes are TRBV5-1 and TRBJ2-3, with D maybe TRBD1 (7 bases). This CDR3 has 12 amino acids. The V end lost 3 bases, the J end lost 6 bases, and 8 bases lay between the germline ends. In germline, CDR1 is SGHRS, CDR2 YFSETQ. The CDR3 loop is CASSSGGDTQYF. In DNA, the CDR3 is TGCGCCAGCAGCTCAGGGGGGGATACGCAGTATTTT.

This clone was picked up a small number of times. CDR3 sequence: CASSELAGVYNEQFF. CDR3 sequence (DNA): TGTGCCAGCAGCGAACTAGCGGGGGTCTACAATGAGCAGTTCTTC. The V gene is TRBV6-5, the J gene TRBJ2-1; 11 bases map to TRBD2. CDR1 is MNHEY, CDR2 SVGAGI, per germline. CDR3 length equals 15 residues. V lost 6 bases and J lost 3; bases outside the gene matches: 4.

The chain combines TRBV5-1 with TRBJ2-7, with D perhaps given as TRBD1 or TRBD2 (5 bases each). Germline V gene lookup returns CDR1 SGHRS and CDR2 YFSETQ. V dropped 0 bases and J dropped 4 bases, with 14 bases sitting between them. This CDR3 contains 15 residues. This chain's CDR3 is CASSLEPGPLYEQYF. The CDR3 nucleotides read TGCGCCAGCAGCTTGGAACCGGGACCTTTATACGAGCAGTACTTC. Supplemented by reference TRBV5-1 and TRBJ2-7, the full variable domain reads KAGVTQTPRYLIKTRGQQVTLSCSPISGHRSVSWYQQTPGQGLQFLFEYFSETQRNKGNFPGRFSGRQFSNSRSEMNVSTLELGDSALYLCASSLEPGPLYEQYFGPGTRLTVT.

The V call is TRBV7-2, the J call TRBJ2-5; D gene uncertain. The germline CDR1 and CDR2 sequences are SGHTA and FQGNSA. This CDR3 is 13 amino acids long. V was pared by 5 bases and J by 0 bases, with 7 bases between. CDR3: CASSPRHQETQYF. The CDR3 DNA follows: TGTGCCAGCAGCCCCAGACACCAAGAGACCCAGTACTTC.